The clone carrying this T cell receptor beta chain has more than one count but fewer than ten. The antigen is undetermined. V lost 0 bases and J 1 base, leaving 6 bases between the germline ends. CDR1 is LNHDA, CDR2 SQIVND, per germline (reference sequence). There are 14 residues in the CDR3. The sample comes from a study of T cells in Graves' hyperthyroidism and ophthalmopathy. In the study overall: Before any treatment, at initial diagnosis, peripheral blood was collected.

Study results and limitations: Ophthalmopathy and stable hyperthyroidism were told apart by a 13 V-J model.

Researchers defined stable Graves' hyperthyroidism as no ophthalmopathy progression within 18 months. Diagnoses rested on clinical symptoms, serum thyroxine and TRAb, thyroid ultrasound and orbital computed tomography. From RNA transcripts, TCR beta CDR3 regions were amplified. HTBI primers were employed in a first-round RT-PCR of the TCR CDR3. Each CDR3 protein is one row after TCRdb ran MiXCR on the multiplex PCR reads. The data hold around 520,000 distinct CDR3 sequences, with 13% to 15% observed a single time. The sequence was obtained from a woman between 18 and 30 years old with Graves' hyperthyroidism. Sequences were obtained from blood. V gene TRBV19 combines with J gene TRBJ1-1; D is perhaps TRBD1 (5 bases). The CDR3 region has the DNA TGTGCCAGTAGTATAGATGGGGGGAACACTGAAGCTTTCTTT. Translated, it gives CASSIDGGNTEAFF. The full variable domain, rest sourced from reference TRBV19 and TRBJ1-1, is DGGITQSPKYLFRKEGQNVTLSCEQNLNHDAMYWYRQDPGQGLRLIYYSQIVNDFQKGDIAEGYSVSREKKESFPLTVTSAQKNPTAFYLCASSIDGGNTEAFFGQGTRLTVV.